This TCR beta chain originates from a study of regulatory T cells in long-lasting Graves disease. Ten or more counts support this clonotype. iRepertoire HTBI primers and Arm-PCR of CDR3 regions built TCR beta libraries. TCRdb redid the calling of the multiplex PCR reads with MiXCR, one entry per CDR3 protein. The sample holds around 400,000 distinct CDR3 sequences, 15% to 17% seen once. Time point specified: newly diagnosed GD, antithyroid drugs for less than 3 months. The TCR library used RNA extracted from PBMCs. Germline V gene sequence: CDR1 SGHTA, CDR2 FQGNSA. Trimming took 3 bases from V and 0 from J; bases not matched to a gene: 9. This CDR3 has 18 residues.

The source of this sequence is a female donor with Graves disease. The input for sequencing was peripheral blood mononuclear cells (PBMCs), taken at new diagnosis, from a patient treated with antithyroid drugs. V usage is TRBV7-2 and J usage is TRBJ2-3; 10 positions match TRBD2. The CDR3 coding sequence is TGTGCCAGCAGCTTGGGGAGCGGGGGGGTCCGAAGCACAGATACGCAGTATTTT. This sequence encodes CASSLGSGGVRSTDTQYF.